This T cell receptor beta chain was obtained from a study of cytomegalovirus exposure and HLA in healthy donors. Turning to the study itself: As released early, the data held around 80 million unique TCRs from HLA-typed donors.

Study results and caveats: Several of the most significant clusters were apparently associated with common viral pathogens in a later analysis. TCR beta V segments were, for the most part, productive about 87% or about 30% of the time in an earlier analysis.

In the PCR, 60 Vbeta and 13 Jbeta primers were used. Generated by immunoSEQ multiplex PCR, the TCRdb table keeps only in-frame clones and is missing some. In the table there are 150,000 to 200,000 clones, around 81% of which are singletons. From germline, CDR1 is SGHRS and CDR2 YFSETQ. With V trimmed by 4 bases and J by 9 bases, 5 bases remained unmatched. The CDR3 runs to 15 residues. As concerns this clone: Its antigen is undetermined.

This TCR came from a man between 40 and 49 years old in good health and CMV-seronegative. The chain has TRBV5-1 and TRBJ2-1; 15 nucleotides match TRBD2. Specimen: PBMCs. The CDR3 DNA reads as TGCGCCAGCAGCAAAGGACTAGCGGGAGGGAGTGAGCAGTTCTTC. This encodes CASSKGLAGGSEQFF. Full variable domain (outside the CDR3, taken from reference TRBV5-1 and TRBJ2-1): KAGVTQTPRYLIKTRGQQVTLSCSPISGHRSVSWYQQTPGQGLQFLFEYFSETQRNKGNFPGRFSGRQFSNSRSEMNVSTLELGDSALYLCASSKGLAGGSEQFFGPGTRLTVL.